What follows are 25 T cell receptor beta chains derived from one specimen sequenced in a study of T cell responses to AZD1222 COVID-19 vaccine (dated by TCRdb to 2020 to 2023). The time point label for this specimen denotes: baseline before first vaccination. The library relied on the immunoSEQ multiplex PCR assay. The table was pulled from immuneACCESS by TCRdb, which kept in-frame rearrangements only. Such tables lose some clones; where checked, under half of the loss comes from unresolved V genes, and the rest has no known cause. The sample table lists 100,000 to 150,000 clones, roughly nine tenths of them with a count of one. The ten most abundant clones make up 6.9% of the sample. The sample consisted of peripheral blood, taken on day 0 of AZD1222 vaccination. These receptors were collected from an adult in good health.

CDR3 bases: TGTGCCAGCTCCGACAGGAATAATGAAAAACTGTTTTTT. This codes for CASSDRNNEKLFF. The V gene is TRBV18, the J gene TRBJ1-4, with D perhaps TRBD1 (6 bases). Germline V lookup: CDR1 KGHSH, CDR2 LQKENI. The CDR3 is 13 amino acids. Trimming cost V 6 bases and J 4 bases, with 9 bases left between them.

This chain connects TRBV7-9 to TRBJ1-2; D is undetermined. V was shortened by 5 bases and J by 1 base, with 11 bases between the two germline ends. The CDR3 is made up of 14 amino acids. The germline CDR1 and CDR2 sequences are SEHNR and FQNEAQ (reference sequence). CDR3 nucleotides: TGTGCCAGCAGCCCCGGAGGCAGTAACTATGGCTACACCTTC. Its translation: CASSPGGSNYGYTF.

V usage is TRBV3-1 (or the pseudogene TRBV3-2) and J usage is TRBJ2-1, with 7 bases aligning to TRBD1. Germline CDR1 is LGHDT and CDR2 is YNNKEL (reference sequence). V lost 3 bases to trimming and J lost 2 bases; unmatched junction nucleotides: 10. The CDR3 loop spans 17 amino acids. CDR3 sequence reads: CASSHLLDRDPYNEQFF. The CDR3 bases are TGTGCCAGCAGCCACCTCCTTGACAGGGATCCCTACAATGAGCAGTTCTTC.

This clone was recorded once. V gene TRBV7-3 combines with J gene TRBJ2-3; D not resolved. CDR1 is SGHTA and CDR2 is FQGTGA in the germline V gene. The V and J ends lost 0 bases and 5 bases respectively, with 6 bases between them. The CDR3 extends over 13 amino acids. The CDR3 here is CASSLTVKDTQYF. Here the CDR3 DNA reads TGTGCCAGCAGCTTAACAGTTAAAGATACGCAGTATTTT.

This clone has a single count. V and J are TRBV7-2 and TRBJ1-1; 9 bases agree with TRBD1. The CDR3 loop spans 14 amino acids. Looked up from germline, CDR1 is SGHTA and CDR2 is FQGNSA. V was clipped by 4 bases and J by 9 bases; unmatched bases: 9. In DNA, the CDR3 is TGTGCCAGCAGCTCCGCGGGACAGGGTCTACAAGCTTTCTTT. This encodes CASSSAGQGLQAFF.

This clone was detected only a few times. This chain links TRBV3-1 (or the pseudogene TRBV3-2) with TRBJ2-5, with 9 bases identical to TRBD1. The CDR3 consists of 14 residues. V trimming: 5 bases; J trimming: 3 bases; junction bases outside the gene matches: 4. Germline CDR1 and CDR2: LGHDT and YNNKEL (reference sequence). The CDR3 sequence is CASSLTGGEETQYF. CDR3 in DNA: TGTGCCAGCAGCTTGACAGGGGGGGAAGAGACCCAGTACTTC.

This sequence joins TRBV18 and TRBJ1-6; possible D gene TRBD1, 6 bases. Trimming pared 4 bases from V and 4 bases from J, leaving 17 bases between. Germline V gene lookup returns CDR1 KGHSH and CDR2 LQKENI. This CDR3 has 17 amino acids. Written as DNA, the CDR3 is TGTGCCAGCTCACAAATACCCGGGACAAGTTATAATTCACCCCTCCACTTT. This codes for CASSQIPGTSYNSPLHF. Full variable domain (rest looked up from reference TRBV18 and TRBJ1-6): NAGVMQNPRHLVRRRGQEARLRCSPMKGHSHVYWYRQLPEEGLKFMVYLQKENIIDESGMPKERFSAEFPKEGPSILRIQQVVRGDSAAYFCASSQIPGTSYNSPLHFGNGTRLTVT.

The CDR3: CASSLTLQDYEQYF. CDR3 sequence (DNA): TGTGCCAGCAGTTTAACTTTACAAGATTACGAGCAGTACTTC. This sequence joins TRBV27 and TRBJ2-7; no reliable D call. Germline assignment: CDR1 MNHEY and CDR2 SMNVEV (reference sequence). This CDR3 comprises 14 residues. V lost 2 bases to trimming and J lost 4 bases, with 12 bases between them.

V is TRBV24-1 and J is TRBJ2-5; possibly TRBD2 for D (6 bases). This CDR3 is built from 15 residues. The V end lost 3 bases, the J end lost 0 bases, and 10 bases lay between the germline ends. The germline V gene encodes CDR1 KGHDR and CDR2 SFDVKD. CDR3 DNA sequence: TGTGCCACCAGTGATAATCGCGGGGACCAAGAGACCCAGTACTTC. Protein product: CATSDNRGDQETQYF.

The V gene is TRBV4-3, the J gene TRBJ1-6; D gene ambiguous. Germline V gene lookup returns CDR1 LGHNA and CDR2 YSLEER. Trimming shortened V by 0 bases and J by 5 bases, and 5 bases separated the two germline ends. The CDR3 totals 14 residues. CDR3 protein: CASSQDNDNSPLHF. In DNA, the CDR3 is TGCGCCAGCAGCCAAGATAACGATAATTCACCCCTCCACTTT.

The rearrangement joins TRBV7-9 to TRBJ2-2; D possibly corresponds to TRBD1 (5 bases). This CDR3 is built from 15 residues. Germline loops: CDR1 SEHNR, CDR2 FQNEAQ (reference sequence). Trimming cost V 2 bases and J 5 bases, with 12 bases left between them. CDR3 in DNA: TGTGCCAGCAGCTTACCAGGGAAAGAGACCGGGGAGCTGTTTTTT. Amino acid sequence: CASSLPGKETGELFF.

This rearrangement joins TRBV19 to TRBJ2-3; no clear D gene. Germline V gene sequence: CDR1 LNHDA, CDR2 SQIVND (reference sequence). The CDR3 has 14 residues. Trimming left V 6 bases short and J 2 bases short, with 12 bases between. The CDR3 sequence: CASRSLSTTDTQYF. CDR3 bases: TGTGCCAGTAGGTCCCTGTCAACCACAGATACGCAGTATTTT.

The chain combines TRBV19 with TRBJ1-4; no reliable D call. Germline CDR1 LNHDA, CDR2 SQIVND (reference sequence). The CDR3 consists of 14 residues. V gave up 8 bases and J gave up 5 bases, with 15 bases separating them. CDR3 region: CASHRATANEKLFF. The CDR3 bases are TGTGCCAGTCATCGGGCCACGGCCAATGAAAAACTGTTTTTT.

The CDR3 sequence is CASSHGTGEKLDYGYTF. The CDR3 nucleotides are TGTGCCTCGTCTCATGGGACAGGCGAGAAGTTGGACTATGGCTACACCTTC. V is TRBV19 and J is TRBJ1-2, with TRBD1 matching 8 bases. With 11 bases clipped from V and 3 bases from J, the junction kept 20 bases outside the gene matches. Germline V gives CDR1 LNHDA, CDR2 SQIVND (reference sequence). This CDR3 spans 17 amino acids.

The CDR3 DNA reads as TGTGCCAGCACCTGGGAGGCGGGAGGCTACACCTTC. Translating gives CASTWEAGGYTF. The chain employs TRBV28 and TRBJ1-2; D unresolved. This CDR3 comprises 12 residues. Trimming removed 7 bases from V and 8 bases from J, with 14 bases in between. CDR1 and CDR2 (germline): MDHEN, SYDVKM.

The CDR3 DNA reads TGTGCCAGCAGTTACGGCAGATGGGAGCAGTACTTC. Translating it yields CASSYGRWEQYF. J is TRBJ2-7 and V is TRBV6-2 or TRBV6-3; no firm D call. CDR1 is MNHEY, CDR2 SVGEGT, per germline. The CDR3 has 12 amino acids. V shed 2 bases and J shed 7 bases, with 9 bases lying between them.

This chain joins TRBV7-2 and TRBJ1-2; D is unresolved. Germline-derived CDR1 and CDR2 are SGHTA and FQGNSA. Trimming left V 10 bases short and J 4 bases short, with 22 bases between. The CDR3 covers 15 residues. The CDR3 nucleotides are TGTGCCACCACCCCGCGATCGGGGATCGCCTATGGCTACACCTTC. It translates to CATTPRSGIAYGYTF. The variable domain in full, with the rest retrieved from reference TRBV7-2 and TRBJ1-2, is GAGVSQSPSNKVTEKGKDVELRCDPISGHTALYWYRQSLGQGLEFLIYFQGNSAPDKSGLPSDRFSAERTGGSVSTLTIQRTQQEDSAVYLCATTPRSGIAYGYTFGSGTRLTVV.

This clone was seen only once. The V call is TRBV5-1, the J call TRBJ1-1; TRBD1 is a possible D gene (6 bases). Looked up from germline, CDR1 is SGHRS and CDR2 is YFSETQ. This CDR3 spans 16 amino acids. V lost 2 bases and J 1 base, leaving 15 bases between the germline ends. The CDR3 loop reads CASSLQGGIRNTEAFF. CDR3 nucleotides: TGCGCCAGCAGCTTACAGGGCGGGATACGGAACACTGAAGCTTTCTTT.

J is TRBJ1-4 and V is TRBV2, with no clear D. Germline loops: CDR1 SNHLY, CDR2 FYNNEI. The CDR3 is 12 residues long. Trimming cost V 8 bases and J 8 bases, with 12 bases left between them. The CDR3 sequence is CASGDVPEKLFF. The DNA for the CDR3 is TGTGCCAGCGGAGACGTACCGGAAAAACTGTTTTTT.

V is TRBV28 and J is TRBJ1-5; D gene unclear. The ends were cut back, 3 bases at V and 4 bases at J, with 7 bases in the middle. The CDR3 length is 13 residues. CDR1 is MDHEN, CDR2 SYDVKM, per germline. CDR3 DNA: TGTGCCAGCAGTTTGGACGGGAATCAGCCCCAGCATTTT. Translating gives CASSLDGNQPQHF.

Many counts were recorded for this clone. V usage is TRBV27 and J usage is TRBJ1-6; TRBD1 aligns across 9 bases. The CDR3 is made up of 14 amino acids. CDR1 and CDR2 from the germline V gene are MNHEY and SMNVEV (reference sequence). V lost 5 bases to trimming and J lost 10 bases; unmatched junction nucleotides: 6. CDR3 nucleotides: TGTGCCAGCAGTAGGACAGGGGTGGGATCACCCCTCCACTTT. Its protein product is CASSRTGVGSPLHF.

The chain couples TRBV15 to TRBJ2-7, with TRBD1 identical over 7 bases. The J segment lost 3 bases and the V segment lost 4 bases, leaving 12 bases of the junction unmatched. CDR1 is LNHNV and CDR2 is YYDKDF in the germline V gene (reference sequence). The CDR3 is 16 amino acids. CDR3 coding DNA: TGTGCCACCAGCACGCGTTCCGGGACAGCCAGCTACGAGCAGTACTTC. Translating it yields CATSTRSGTASYEQYF.

The chain is built from TRBV18 and TRBJ2-7; TRBD1 matches at 7 bases. Germline V lookup: CDR1 KGHSH, CDR2 LQKENI. This CDR3 is built from 14 residues. J was trimmed by 4 bases and V by 6 bases; bases with no gene match: 9. Here the CDR3 DNA reads TGTGCCAGCTCTCACACGAGGGGGCCGTACGAGCAGTACTTC. Translating gives CASSHTRGPYEQYF. Full variable domain (rest looked up from reference TRBV18 and TRBJ2-7): NAGVMQNPRHLVRRRGQEARLRCSPMKGHSHVYWYRQLPEEGLKFMVYLQKENIIDESGMPKERFSAEFPKEGPSILRIQQVVRGDSAAYFCASSHTRGPYEQYFGPGTRLTVT.

This rearrangement joins TRBV9 to TRBJ1-2; possible D gene TRBD1, 6 bases. Per the germline V gene, CDR1 is SGDLS and CDR2 is YYNGEE. CDR3 size: 13 residues. Trimming pared 3 bases from V and 4 bases from J, leaving 10 bases between. The CDR3 DNA sequence: TGTGCCAGCAGCGCAGGGGCCGCCTATGGCTACACCTTC. It encodes CASSAGAAYGYTF.

The chain is built from TRBV19 and TRBJ1-4, with unresolved D. The V end was cut by 5 bases, the J end by 5 bases, with 9 bases between. The germline V gene has CDR1 LNHDA and CDR2 SQIVND (reference sequence). The CDR3 length is 13 residues. In DNA, the CDR3 is TGTGCCAGTAGTCAAAGGCCGAATGAAAAACTGTTTTTT. As protein: CASSQRPNEKLFF.